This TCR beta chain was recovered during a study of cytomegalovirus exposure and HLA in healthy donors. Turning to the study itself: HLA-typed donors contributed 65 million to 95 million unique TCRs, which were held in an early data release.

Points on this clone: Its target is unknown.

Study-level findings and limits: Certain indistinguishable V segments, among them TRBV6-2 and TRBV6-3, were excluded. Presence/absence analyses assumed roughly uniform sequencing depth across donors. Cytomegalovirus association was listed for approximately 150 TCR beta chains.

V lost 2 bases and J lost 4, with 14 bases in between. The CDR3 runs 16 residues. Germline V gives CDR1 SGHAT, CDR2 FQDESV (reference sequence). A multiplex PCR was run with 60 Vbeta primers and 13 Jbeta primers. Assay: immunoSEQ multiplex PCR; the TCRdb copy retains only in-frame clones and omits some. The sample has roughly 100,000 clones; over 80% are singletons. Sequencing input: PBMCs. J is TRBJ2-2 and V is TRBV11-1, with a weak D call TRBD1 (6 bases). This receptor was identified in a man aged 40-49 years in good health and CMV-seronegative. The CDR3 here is CASSLNSGTPTGELFF. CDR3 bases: TGTGCCAGCAGCTTAAACTCCGGGACACCCACCGGGGAGCTGTTTTTT.